This T cell receptor beta chain was captured in a study of cytomegalovirus exposure and HLA in healthy donors (dated by TCRdb to between 2016 and 2019). About the investigation overall: An earlier analysis of roughly 610 of the donors reported over 250 Gb of sequence data and 117 million unique TCR beta sequences obtained from some 200 million T cells. In an earlier analysis of a few hundred of the donors, high-throughput TCR beta sequencing was used to judge whether each TCR beta V gene segment behaved as functional or pseudogenic. Rather than using new phenotypic data, the later analysis identified candidate immune exposures from TCR beta sequences and from how often those sequences occurred across donors. Donor age, sex, ethnicity and CMV serostatus were compiled together with the repertoire data. The study used immunosequencing to profile the T cell repertoires of some 600 subjects and linked those repertoires to cytomegalovirus serostatus. In a later genetic analysis, genome-wide SNP genotypes for 398 of the 666 donors were used, and that subset was treated as a discovery cohort. HLA typing included class I and class II loci at four-digit resolution. Roughly 5 DR-DQ haplotypes were treated as single units for association and clustering because of strong linkage in the cohort. All discovery cohort repertoires had been generated using a single sequencing platform. Around 320 gigabases of sequencing data and some 85 million unique TCR sequences were included in an early release covering over 600 HLA-typed donors. Of the 300 to 500 genotyped donors, roughly 76% were placed in the genetic ancestry cluster associated with self-reported Caucasian donors. To predict cytomegalovirus infection status, the study combined high-throughput TCR immunosequencing, statistical association of individual TCRs with disease status, and machine learning. A later analysis re-analyzed previously published TCR beta repertoires from hundreds of donors and added high-resolution HLA genotyping to study TCR occurrence patterns. The study was designed to test whether signatures of past pathogen exposure could be identified by cataloging public T cell receptors. Across some 400 genotyped donors of the cohort, an average of about 240,000 unique TCR beta nucleotide sequences per donor were sequenced, and roughly 18% of those sequences were non-productive. The number of typed donors differed by locus: roughly 620-630 for A, B, C, DRB1 and DQB1; 500 to 550 for DQA1; approximately 600 for DPA1; and 400 to 480 for DPB1. A separate validation cohort of approximately 120 different subjects was used in addition to the roughly 670-subject first cohort.

V is pruned by 3 bases and J by 2 bases, leaving 6 bases of the junction without a gene match. The CDR3 has 15 amino acids, counting the end cysteine and phenylalanine. The retained sequence is limited to the CDR3, 45 bases, with the frame set at the first base. CDR1 ENHRY and CDR2 SYGVKD are derived from the germline V gene. In total, about 650 healthy bone marrow donors made up the cohort. Cohort members were all nominally healthy when sampled, although unrecorded immune exposures were likely present. The donor was CMV seropositive and belonged to the group of 250 to 300 seropositive cohort members. Each donor provided a peripheral blood sample, and peripheral blood mononuclear cells were used for TCR beta sequencing. The Qiagen DNeasy Blood Extraction Kit was used to extract genomic DNA from the blood cell samples. Library creation used the immunoSEQ multiplex PCR assay. A mixture of 60 forward primers for TCR Vbeta segments and 13 reverse primers for TCR Jbeta segments was used in the multiplex PCR. The CDR3 region of rearranged TCR beta genes was amplified from genomic DNA by a multiplex PCR assay. Amplified TCR beta libraries were sequenced as 87-base-pair reads on the Illumina HiSeq System. On the study's bioinformatics: Across the 670 or so repertoires, a later analysis counted roughly 77 million unique TCR beta chains, 9.5 million to 13 million of which were shared by at least two donors. Raw reads were error-corrected and collapsed into unique sequences by a nearest-neighbor algorithm in which closely related sequences were merged to remove PCR and sequencing errors. V, D and J gene segments were assigned by aligning CDR3 sequences to IMGT reference sequences. Each retained sequence needed at least a six-nucleotide match to both a V gene segment and a J gene segment. Rearrangements were called productive when the CDR3 lacked stop codons and stayed in frame with V and J; all others were non-productive. CDR3 was defined according to IMGT convention as the region running from the second conserved V-encoded cysteine to the conserved J-encoded phenylalanine. In an earlier analysis of more than 550 of the donors, sequences lacking an unambiguous match to a single V gene segment were excluded. An earlier analysis of several hundred of the donors called V segments functional above 56.7% productive rearrangements and segregating when the between-donor standard deviation exceeded 5%. A statistical classification framework was developed to diagnose cytomegalovirus status using the catalog of TCR beta chain sequences. In a later analysis, TCR nucleotide sequences were compared against IMGT/GENE-DB human TR gene sequences so that V and J genes could be assigned. In a later analysis, CDR3 sequences and most-parsimonious VDJ recombination scenarios were assigned using the TCRdist pipeline. A later analysis defined each TCR beta chain by its CDR3 amino acid sequence plus V-gene family, and excluded reads lacking a unique V-gene family. In a later analysis, a few hundred highly shared, low-generation-probability nucleotide sequences were removed to address suspected cross-contamination and a sequencing artifact. A later analysis calculated a clonal expansion index for each public chain from normalized within-repertoire ranks of inferred template counts. Generation probabilities in a later analysis came from a VDJ recombination model fitted to out-of-frame rearrangements, and those results were checked against IGoR. In a later analysis, TCR-TCR, TCR-HLA and TCR-CMV co-occurrence was scored with hypergeometric tests, and a repertoire-size bias correction was applied to TCR pairs. In a later analysis, false discovery rates were estimated by permuting HLA or CMV assignments 20 times. In a later analysis, co-occurring TCRs were grouped with DBSCAN, and TCRdist sequence similarity was added when clustering was performed within HLA-allele-positive subsets. Repertoires with fewer than 30,000 or more than 120,000 public chains, plus five repertoires with anomalous nucleotide sharing, were excluded from co-occurrence clustering. The clones in this table, taken by TCRdb from immuneACCESS, are in-frame only. Not every clone is retained; where verified, under half of the shortfall comes from an unresolved V gene, and the cause of the rest is unknown. V and J calls and clone size are as listed in that table; D and trimming were resolved from the DNA. Counted in this sample were over 150,000 clones; more than 60% of them appeared once. Less than 4.5% of the sample comes from the top ten.

General findings and caveats noted by the study authors: In a later analysis, TCR association rates were found to vary across HLA loci, with the most associated TCRs seen for DRB1 alleles and the fewest for HLA-C alleles. V-gene and J-gene trimming of TCR beta chains was associated with a missense DCLRE1C variant in a later genetic analysis, and the association was replicated in an independent cohort. Because HLA typing was unavailable for some donors at each locus, only the typed subset was used in association tests. In a later analysis, 16,951 TCR beta sequences were associated with specific HLA alleles at a false discovery rate of 0.05. A group of highly shared sequence variants was considered likely to be a technical artifact of the sequencing pipeline. In the study, around 150 TCR beta chains were listed as associated with cytomegalovirus. Three of the identified cytomegalovirus-associated TCR beta chains were confirmed in vitro to be specific for cytomegalovirus antigens. A further reported finding was that TCR beta sequences accurately predicted the HLA-A and HLA-B alleles for most subjects in the first cohort. In this cohort, only TCR beta chains were sequenced, and detectable features were limited by the absence of alpha or paired-chain data. Compared with equally common non-associated chains, HLA-associated TCR beta chains in a later analysis were more clonally expanded and had lower generation probabilities. According to a later analysis, parvovirus B19, influenza, CMV and Epstein-Barr virus appeared linked to several top co-occurrence clusters. Linkage disequilibrium might explain the correlated functional status among segregating V segments, but an unknown experimental factor could not be excluded. Compared with the roughly 600-donor mean, donors in an Asian-associated ancestry cluster had fewer N-insertions in productive TCRs, according to a later genetic analysis. Most TCR sequences were seen in very few donors, while some public TCRs were found in many individuals. In an earlier analysis of fewer than 700 of the donors, most TCR beta V segments appeared in productive rearrangements about 87% or about 30% of the time, broadly matching IMGT annotations. Because counts were too low, about 18 rarely observed V segments, including chromosome 9 orphons, were excluded from the earlier analysis of some 540 of the donors. Presence/absence analyses assumed roughly uniform sequencing depth across donors, an assumption that may not hold. Immune exposure information for the cohort was limited to CMV serostatus. Cytomegalovirus status was reported to be diagnosed by the classifier with high specificity and sensitivity in both the original and validation cohorts. Because the 87-base-pair reads could not distinguish some IMGT-functional V segments, including TRBV6-2 and TRBV6-3, those segments were excluded. The authors suggested that the approach could potentially be generalized to other disease states and immunological phenotypes. In a later analysis, most CMV-associated TCR beta chains were found to appear HLA-restricted, with HLA associations seemingly driven largely by CMV exposure. Strong co-occurrence of HLA alleles, especially DR and DQ, made assigning TCR associations to individual alleles difficult.

Comments on this clone: The specificity of this receptor is unknown. Nothing much larger sits one base from this clone, and base qualities are not available.

What was sequenced was PBMCs. Here the chain combines TRBV10-3 and TRBJ2-7; a stretch of 8 junction bases matches TRBD1. This TCR was sampled from a woman in her fifties or sixties in good health and CMV-seropositive. This receptor has the CDR3 CAISEEGQGTYEQYF. The DNA is TGTGCCATCAGTGAAGAAGGACAGGGAACCTACGAGCAGTACTTC.